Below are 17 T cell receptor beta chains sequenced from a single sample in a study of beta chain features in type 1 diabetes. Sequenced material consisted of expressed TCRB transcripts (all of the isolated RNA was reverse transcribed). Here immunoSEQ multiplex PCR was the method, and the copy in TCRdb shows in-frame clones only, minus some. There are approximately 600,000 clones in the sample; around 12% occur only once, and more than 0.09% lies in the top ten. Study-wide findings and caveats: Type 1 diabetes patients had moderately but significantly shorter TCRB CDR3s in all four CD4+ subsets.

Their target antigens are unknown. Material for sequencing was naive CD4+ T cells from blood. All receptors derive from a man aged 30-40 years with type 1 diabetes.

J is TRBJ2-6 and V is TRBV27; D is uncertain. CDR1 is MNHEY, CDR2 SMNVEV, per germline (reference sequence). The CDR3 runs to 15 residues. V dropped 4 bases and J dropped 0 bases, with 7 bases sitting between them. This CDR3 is CASSSPNSGANVLTF. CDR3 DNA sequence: TGTGCCAGCAGTTCGCCAAACTCTGGGGCCAACGTCCTGACTTTC.

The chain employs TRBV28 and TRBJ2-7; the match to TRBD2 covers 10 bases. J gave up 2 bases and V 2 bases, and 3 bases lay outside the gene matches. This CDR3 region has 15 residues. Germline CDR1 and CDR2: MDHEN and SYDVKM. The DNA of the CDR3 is TGTGCCAGCAGTTTAGCTAGCGGGGGCCCCTACGAGCAGTACTTC. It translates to CASSLASGGPYEQYF.

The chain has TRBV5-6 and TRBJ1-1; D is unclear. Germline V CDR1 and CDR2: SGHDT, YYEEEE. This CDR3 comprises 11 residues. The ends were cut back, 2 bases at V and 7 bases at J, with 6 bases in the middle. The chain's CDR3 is CASSLYREAFF. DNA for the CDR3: TGTGCCAGCAGCTTATACCGTGAAGCTTTCTTT. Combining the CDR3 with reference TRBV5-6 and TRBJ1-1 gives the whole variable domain DAGVTQSPTHLIKTRGQQVTLRCSPKSGHDTVSWYQQALGQGPQFIFQYYEEEERQRGNFPDRFSGHQFPNYSSELNVNALLLGDSALYLCASSLYREAFFGQGTRLTVV.

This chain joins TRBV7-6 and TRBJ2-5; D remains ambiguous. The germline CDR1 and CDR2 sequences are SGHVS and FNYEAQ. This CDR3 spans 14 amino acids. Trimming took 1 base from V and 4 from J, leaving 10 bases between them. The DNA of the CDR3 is TGTGCCAGCAGCTTAGTACAGAGAAGAGAGACCCAGTACTTC. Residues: CASSLVQRRETQYF. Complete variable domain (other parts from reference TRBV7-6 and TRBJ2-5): GAGVSQSPRYKVTKRGQDVALRCDPISGHVSLYWYRQALGQGPEFLTYFNYEAQQDKSGLPNDRFSAERPEGSISTLTIQRTEQRDSAMYRCASSLVQRRETQYFGPGTRLLVL.

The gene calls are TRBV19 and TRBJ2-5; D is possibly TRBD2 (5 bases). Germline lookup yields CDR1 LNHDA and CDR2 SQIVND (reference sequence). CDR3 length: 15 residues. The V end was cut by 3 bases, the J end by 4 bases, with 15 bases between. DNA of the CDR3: TGTGCCAGTAGTATCGTGGCTAGCTCGGGAGAGACCCAGTACTTC. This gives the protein CASSIVASSGETQYF.

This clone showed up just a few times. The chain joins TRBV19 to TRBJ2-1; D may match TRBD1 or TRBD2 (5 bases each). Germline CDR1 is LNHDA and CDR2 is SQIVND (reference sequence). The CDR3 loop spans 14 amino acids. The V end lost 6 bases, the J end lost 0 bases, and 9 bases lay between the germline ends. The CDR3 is CASSEGSSYNEQFF. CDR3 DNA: TGTGCCAGTAGCGAGGGGAGCTCCTACAATGAGCAGTTCTTC.

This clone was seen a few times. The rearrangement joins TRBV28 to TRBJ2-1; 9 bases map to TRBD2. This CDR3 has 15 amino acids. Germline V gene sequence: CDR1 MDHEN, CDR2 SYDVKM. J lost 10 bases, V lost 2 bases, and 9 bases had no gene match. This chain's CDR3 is CASSLIASGIHEQFF. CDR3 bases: TGTGCCAGCAGTTTAATTGCTAGCGGGATACACGAGCAGTTCTTC.

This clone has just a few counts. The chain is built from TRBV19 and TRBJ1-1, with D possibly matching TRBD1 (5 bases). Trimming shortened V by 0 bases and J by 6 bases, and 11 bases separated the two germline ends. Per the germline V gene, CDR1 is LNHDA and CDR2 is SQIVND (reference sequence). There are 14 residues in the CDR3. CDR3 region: CASSIDRQISEAFF. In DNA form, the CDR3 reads TGTGCCAGTAGTATAGACAGACAGATCTCTGAAGCTTTCTTT.

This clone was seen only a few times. CDR3 region: CGGGQQETQYF. CDR3 bases: TGTGGAGGGGGACAGCAAGAGACCCAGTACTTC. The gene calls are TRBV30 and TRBJ2-5; 7 bases fit TRBD1. This CDR3 has 11 residues. The V gene's germline CDR1 is GTSNPN and CDR2 SVGIG (reference sequence).

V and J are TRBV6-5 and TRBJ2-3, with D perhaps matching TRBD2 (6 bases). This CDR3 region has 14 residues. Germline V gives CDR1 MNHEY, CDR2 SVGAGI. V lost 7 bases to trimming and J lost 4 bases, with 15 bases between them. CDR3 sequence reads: CASTPTGGPDTQYF. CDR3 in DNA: TGTGCCAGCACGCCAACCGGGGGTCCAGATACGCAGTATTTT.

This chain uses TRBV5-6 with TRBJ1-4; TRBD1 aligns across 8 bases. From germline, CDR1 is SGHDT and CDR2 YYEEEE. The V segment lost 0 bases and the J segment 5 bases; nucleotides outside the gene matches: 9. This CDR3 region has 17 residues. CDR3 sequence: CASSLVRTGHLNEKLFF. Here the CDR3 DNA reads TGTGCCAGCAGCTTGGTGCGGACAGGGCACCTGAATGAAAAACTGTTTTTT. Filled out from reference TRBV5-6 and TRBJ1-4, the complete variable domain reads DAGVTQSPTHLIKTRGQQVTLRCSPKSGHDTVSWYQQALGQGPQFIFQYYEEEERQRGNFPDRFSGHQFPNYSSELNVNALLLGDSALYLCASSLVRTGHLNEKLFFGSGTQLSVL.

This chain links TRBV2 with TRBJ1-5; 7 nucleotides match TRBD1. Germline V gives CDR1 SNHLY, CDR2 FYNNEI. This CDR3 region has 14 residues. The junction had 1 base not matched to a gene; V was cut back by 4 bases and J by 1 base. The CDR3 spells CASSVDRSNQPQHF. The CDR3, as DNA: TGTGCCAGCAGTGTGGACAGGAGCAATCAGCCCCAGCATTTT.

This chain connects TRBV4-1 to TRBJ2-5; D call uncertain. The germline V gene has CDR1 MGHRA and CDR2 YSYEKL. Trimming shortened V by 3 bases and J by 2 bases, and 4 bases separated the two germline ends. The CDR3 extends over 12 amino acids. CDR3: CASSQDQETQYF. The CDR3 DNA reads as TGCGCCAGCAGCCAGGATCAAGAGACCCAGTACTTC.

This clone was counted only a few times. This CDR3 is CASSLPSPGGSEQFF. As DNA, the CDR3 is TGTGCCAGCAGTCTGCCTAGCCCAGGGGGCAGTGAGCAGTTCTTC. V gene TRBV28 combines with J gene TRBJ2-1, with 8 bases that match TRBD1. The CDR3 totals 15 residues. Germline CDR1 reads MDHEN; CDR2 reads SYDVKM. The trim removed 5 bases at V and 9 bases at J, leaving 12 bases unmatched.

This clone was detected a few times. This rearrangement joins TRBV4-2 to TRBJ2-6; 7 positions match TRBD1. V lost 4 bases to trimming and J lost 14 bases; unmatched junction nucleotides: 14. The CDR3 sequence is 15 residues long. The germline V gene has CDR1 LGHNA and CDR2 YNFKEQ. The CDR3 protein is CASSPGIGTALFLTF. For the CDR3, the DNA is TGTGCCAGCAGCCCAGGGATCGGGACAGCCCTATTCCTGACTTTC.

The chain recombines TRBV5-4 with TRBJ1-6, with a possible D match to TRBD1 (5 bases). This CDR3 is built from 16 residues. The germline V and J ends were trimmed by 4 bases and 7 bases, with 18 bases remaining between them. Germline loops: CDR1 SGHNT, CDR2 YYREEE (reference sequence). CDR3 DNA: TGTGCCAGCAGCGCCGGGACTCAATACGGGAATTCACCCCTCCACTTT. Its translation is CASSAGTQYGNSPLHF.

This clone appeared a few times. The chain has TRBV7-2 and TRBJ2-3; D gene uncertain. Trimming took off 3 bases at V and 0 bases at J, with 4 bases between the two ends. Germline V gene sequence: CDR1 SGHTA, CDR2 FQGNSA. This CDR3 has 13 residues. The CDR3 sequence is CASSFSSTDTQYF. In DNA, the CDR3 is TGTGCCAGCAGCTTCTCTAGCACAGATACGCAGTATTTT.